A single sample is the source of the 13 T cell receptor beta chains below, sequenced in a study of T cell changes during pregnancy in multiple sclerosis (dated by TCRdb to about 2019). Library prep was done by the immunoSEQ multiplex PCR assay. Held by TCRdb, this immuneACCESS table contains in-frame sequences only and omits some clones. Under half of the omission traces to an unresolved V gene where checked; the cause of the rest is unknown. For this sample there are 70,000 to 100,000 clones; over 80% appear just once. The ten largest make up roughly 4% of the sample. The material was peripheral blood, obtained in the first trimester of pregnancy. These receptors were obtained from a female donor with multiple sclerosis, enrolled in a pregnancy study.

J is TRBJ2-1 and V is TRBV27; 9 bases map to TRBD2. Per the germline V gene, CDR1 is MNHEY and CDR2 is SMNVEV (reference sequence). There are 16 residues in the CDR3. Losses at the gene ends were 5 bases for V and 9 bases for J; bases not matched to a gene: 14. The CDR3 loop reads CASSPHPSGAIFEQFF. DNA for the CDR3: TGTGCCAGCAGTCCCCATCCTAGCGGGGCTATCTTTGAGCAGTTCTTC.

The CDR3 here is CASSFIWPAAEAFF. The DNA of the CDR3 is TGTGCCAGCAGCTTTATATGGCCCGCGGCAGAAGCTTTCTTT. The chain joins TRBV7-9 to TRBJ1-1, with no clear D. The CDR3 totals 14 residues. Germline assignment: CDR1 SEHNR and CDR2 FQNEAQ (reference sequence). V was cut by 3 bases and J by 8 bases, with 16 bases left in between.

The V gene is TRBV5-1, the J gene TRBJ1-2, with 11 bases fitting TRBD1. Germline lookup yields CDR1 SGHRS and CDR2 YFSETQ. This CDR3 region has 14 residues. The junction had 6 bases not matched to a gene; V was cut back by 4 bases and J by 7 bases. The CDR3 loop is CASSPGTGGSGYTF. The CDR3 bases are TGCGCCAGCAGCCCCGGGACAGGGGGTTCTGGCTACACCTTC.

The rearrangement joins TRBV10-1 to TRBJ2-3; 11 bases fit TRBD2. The CDR3 spans 16 residues. Germline V CDR1 and CDR2: WNHNN, SYGVQD (reference sequence). Trimming cost V 6 bases and J 1 base; bases outside gene matches: 6. The CDR3: CASSPPTSGGTDTQYF. The CDR3 DNA reads TGCGCCAGCAGCCCCCCGACTAGCGGGGGCACAGATACGCAGTATTTT.

The gene calls are TRBV13 and TRBJ1-1; D remains unclear. CDR1 is PRHDT, CDR2 FYEKMQ, per germline (reference sequence). The CDR3 is 12 amino acids. The V gene lost 6 bases and the J gene lost 5 bases, with 10 bases spanning the gap. Written as DNA, the CDR3 is TGTGCCAGCAGACTAGGGCTAACTGAAGCTTTCTTT. The encoded protein is CASRLGLTEAFF.

This sequence joins TRBV7-3 and TRBJ2-7; 7 bases line up with TRBD2. Germline CDR1 SGHTA, CDR2 FQGTGA. V dropped 5 bases and J dropped 0; count of bases not matched to a gene: 4. This CDR3 comprises 14 residues. CDR3 in amino acids: CASSPSGSSYEQYF. The CDR3 DNA follows: TGTGCCAGCAGCCCTAGCGGAAGCTCCTACGAGCAGTACTTC.

The chain joins TRBV2 to TRBJ1-2; the D gene is possibly TRBD1 (6 bases). Trimming shortened V by 6 bases and J by 7 bases, and 21 bases separated the two germline ends. Germline V gene data show CDR1 as SNHLY and CDR2 as FYNNEI. This CDR3 comprises 15 residues. CDR3 DNA sequence: TGTGCCAGCAGCAACCCGGGACAAACTGCTCTTGGCTACACCTTC. Translated, it gives CASSNPGQTALGYTF.

The chain combines TRBV6-1 with TRBJ1-4; 9 bases fit TRBD1. There are 13 residues in the CDR3. V shed 11 bases and J 3 bases; nucleotides not matched to a gene: 4. The germline V gene encodes CDR1 MNHNS and CDR2 SASEGT. CDR3 bases: TGTGCCGGACAGGGGTTTGCTAATGAAAAACTGTTTTTT. It yields the protein CAGQGFANEKLFF.

The chain is built from TRBV9 and TRBJ2-3, with D hard to call. CDR3 size: 14 residues. V lost 4 bases and J 5 bases, leaving 14 bases between the germline ends. Germline V gene data show CDR1 as SGDLS and CDR2 as YYNGEE. The DNA for the CDR3 is TGTGCCAGCAGCCCTTCCGGTGCTCAAGATACGCAGTATTTT. Translation: CASSPSGAQDTQYF. The complete variable domain, with remaining parts taken from reference TRBV9 and TRBJ2-3, reads DSGVTQTPKHLITATGQRVTLRCSPRSGDLSVYWYQQSLDQGLQFLIQYYNGEERAKGNILERFSAQQFPDLHSELNLSSLELGDSALYFCASSPSGAQDTQYFGPGTRLTVL.

J is TRBJ2-3 and V is TRBV29-1; 7 bases are a match to TRBD2. Germline V lookup: CDR1 SQVTM, CDR2 ANQGSEA. With 7 bases clipped from V and 2 bases from J, the junction kept 12 bases outside the gene matches. The CDR3 loop spans 15 amino acids. The CDR3 DNA reads as TGCAGCGCGGAGAGTCTAGCGGCCCACACAGATACGCAGTATTTT. This sequence encodes CSAESLAAHTDTQYF.

The chain couples TRBV18 to TRBJ2-7; 8 positions match TRBD1. After removal of 4 bases from V and 5 bases from J, the junction contained 16 bases not matched to a gene. Germline V CDR1 and CDR2: KGHSH, LQKENI. The CDR3 is 17 residues long. CDR3 region: CASSRGLRGQGIHEQYF. CDR3 in DNA: TGTGCCAGCTCACGGGGGCTACGAGGACAGGGAATACACGAGCAGTACTTC.

The gene calls are TRBV9 and TRBJ2-3; 8 nucleotides align to TRBD2. The ends lost 4 bases at V and 2 bases at J; junction bases unmatched: 9. The CDR3 spans 16 residues. CDR1 and CDR2 from the germline V gene are SGDLS and YYNGEE. The CDR3 sequence is CASSPQGGGSTDTQYF. The CDR3 bases are TGTGCCAGCAGCCCCCAAGGCGGGGGGTCCACAGATACGCAGTATTTT.

The V and J genes are TRBV18 and TRBJ2-7; D might be TRBD1 (6 bases). Germline assignment: CDR1 KGHSH and CDR2 LQKENI. Trimming shortened V by 0 bases and J by 7 bases, and 13 bases separated the two germline ends. The CDR3 loop spans 14 amino acids. The CDR3, as DNA: TGTGCCAGCTCACCACCGGGGGCAGTTGCTGAGCAGTACTTC. It codes for CASSPPGAVAEQYF.